This passage covers 12 T cell receptor beta chains from one sample sequenced in a study of CD8 T cells in ankylosing spondylitis. TCRdb recomputed calls from the 5' RACE reads with MiXCR, one row per CDR3 protein. The sample has about 260,000 distinct CDR3 sequences, 20% seen once. The sequencing input was blood, either unsorted or a sorted T cell fraction (not recorded which). These receptor sequences come from a male donor with ankylosing spondylitis or in good health (not recorded which).

This clonotype was observed a few times. This sequence joins TRBV7-9 and TRBJ1-5; D gene uncertain. The CDR3 is 14 amino acids. Trimming cost V 4 bases and J 1 base, with 8 bases left between them. Germline CDR1 SEHNR, CDR2 FQNEAQ (reference sequence). CDR3 region: CASSSADSNQPQHF. As DNA, the CDR3 is TGTGCCAGCAGCTCAGCGGACAGCAATCAGCCCCAGCATTTT. The full variable domain, in which reference TRBV7-9 and TRBJ1-5 provide the parts outside the CDR3, is DTGVSQNPRHKITKRGQNVTFRCDPISEHNRLYWYRQTLGQGPEFLTYFQNEAQLEKSRLLSDRFSAERPKGSFSTLEIQRTEQGDSAMYLCASSSADSNQPQHFGDGTRLSIL.

A remark on this clonotype: A much more abundant neighbour one base away suggests this may be a read error. The chain has TRBV20-1 and TRBJ2-5, with TRBD2 matching 10 bases. The CDR3 sequence is 16 residues long. After removal of 0 bases from V and 1 base from J, the junction contained 5 bases not matched to a gene. Germline V gene lookup returns CDR1 DFQATT and CDR2 SNEGSKA (reference sequence). CDR3 nucleotide sequence: TGCAGTGCTAGAGACAGACTAGCGGGCATCCAAGAGACCCAGTACTTC. It codes for CSARDRLAGIQETQYF.

The chain carries TRBV6-1 and TRBJ2-2, with 8 bases lining up with TRBD1. Germline V gene sequence: CDR1 MNHNS, CDR2 SASEGT. This CDR3 contains 14 residues. V lost 7 bases, J lost 4 bases, and 5 bases stayed unmatched. Here the CDR3 reads CASTGQGTTGELFF. Here the CDR3 DNA reads TGTGCCAGCACCGGACAGGGAACCACCGGGGAGCTGTTTTTT.

The table lists this clonotype with a few counts. The CDR3 sequence: CASSPGFLSQPQHF. CDR3 sequence (DNA): TGCGCCAGCAGCCCGGGGTTTCTCAGCCAGCCCCAGCATTTT. J is TRBJ1-5 and V is TRBV5-1; D call uncertain. V was shortened by 4 bases and J by 7 bases, with 15 bases between the two germline ends. Germline assignment: CDR1 SGHRS and CDR2 YFSETQ. This CDR3 has 14 amino acids.

CDR3 in DNA: TGTGCCAGCAGCCGGGGACCGGCAGGTGGAGGAACAGATACGCAGTATTTT. Residues: CASSRGPAGGGTDTQYF. J is TRBJ2-3 and V is TRBV12-3 or TRBV12-4, with D perhaps given as TRBD1 or TRBD2 (5 bases each). V was clipped by 6 bases and J by 3 bases, with 22 bases between them. CDR3 length equals 17 residues.

There are a few counts of this clonotype. The V gene is TRBV18, the J gene TRBJ1-1; D gene ambiguous. Germline CDR1 reads KGHSH; CDR2 reads LQKENI. The ends were cut back, 4 bases at V and 5 bases at J, with 8 bases in the middle. CDR3 length: 12 residues. The CDR3 DNA is TGTGCCAGCTCACTCGGGGAGACTGAAGCTTTCTTT. It translates to CASSLGETEAFF.

At least ten counts were recorded for this clonotype. This sequence joins TRBV12-3 or TRBV12-4 and TRBJ2-3; D might be TRBD2 (6 bases). The V gene lost 3 bases and the J gene lost 1 base, with 11 bases spanning the gap. The CDR3 is 15 residues long. CDR3 DNA sequence: TGTGCCAGCAGTTTGATGGCTAGCGGCACAGATACGCAGTATTTT. As protein: CASSLMASGTDTQYF.

The J gene is TRBJ2-1, the V gene TRBV28; no firm D call. The V gene's germline CDR1 is MDHEN and CDR2 SYDVKM. The CDR3 spans 12 residues. The V end was cut by 7 bases, the J end by 4 bases, with 8 bases between. The CDR3 sequence: CASTDRYNEQFF. The CDR3 DNA follows: TGTGCCAGCACTGACCGTTACAATGAGCAGTTCTTC. The variable domain in full, with the rest retrieved from reference TRBV28 and TRBJ2-1, is DVKVTQSSRYLVKRTGEKVFLECVQDMDHENMFWYRQDPGLGLRLIYFSYDVKMKEKGDIPEGYSVSREKKERFSLILESASTNQTSMYLCASTDRYNEQFFGPGTRLTVL.

This clonotype came up once. A junction end diverges from the germline sequence, so it may reflect a read error. The chain recombines TRBV12-3 or TRBV12-4 with TRBJ2-5, with D uncertain. This CDR3 region has 13 residues. Here the CDR3 DNA reads TGTACCAGCAGTTTAGTGGGGATAGAGACCCAGTACTTC. It is translated as CTSSLVGIETQYF.

This clonotype was counted between two and nine times. The gene calls are TRBV5-1 and TRBJ1-1; possible D gene TRBD1, 6 bases. There are 13 residues in the CDR3. Germline V gene data show CDR1 as SGHRS and CDR2 as YFSETQ. Trimming cost V 0 bases and J 9 bases, with 12 bases left between them. CDR3 amino acids: CASSLAEQGQAFF. The CDR3 DNA follows: TGCGCCAGCAGCTTGGCCGAACAGGGTCAAGCTTTCTTT.

This clonotype turned up a few times. The chain combines TRBV20-1 with TRBJ2-5; D is undetermined. The V gene lost 5 bases and the J gene lost 7 bases, with 11 bases spanning the gap. This CDR3 region has 11 residues. CDR1 DFQATT and CDR2 SNEGSKA come from the germline V gene (reference sequence). The CDR3 nucleotides are TGCAGTGCTGTCCAAGTCGGGACCCAGTACTTC. Amino acids: CSAVQVGTQYF.

This chain links TRBV18 with TRBJ1-1, with 7 nucleotides matching TRBD1. J was trimmed by 0 bases and V by 6 bases; bases with no gene match: 4. From germline, CDR1 is KGHSH and CDR2 LQKENI. This CDR3 has 14 amino acids. The CDR3 nucleotides are TGTGCCAGCTCGCAAAGGGGGCTGAACACTGAAGCTTTCTTT. It encodes CASSQRGLNTEAFF.